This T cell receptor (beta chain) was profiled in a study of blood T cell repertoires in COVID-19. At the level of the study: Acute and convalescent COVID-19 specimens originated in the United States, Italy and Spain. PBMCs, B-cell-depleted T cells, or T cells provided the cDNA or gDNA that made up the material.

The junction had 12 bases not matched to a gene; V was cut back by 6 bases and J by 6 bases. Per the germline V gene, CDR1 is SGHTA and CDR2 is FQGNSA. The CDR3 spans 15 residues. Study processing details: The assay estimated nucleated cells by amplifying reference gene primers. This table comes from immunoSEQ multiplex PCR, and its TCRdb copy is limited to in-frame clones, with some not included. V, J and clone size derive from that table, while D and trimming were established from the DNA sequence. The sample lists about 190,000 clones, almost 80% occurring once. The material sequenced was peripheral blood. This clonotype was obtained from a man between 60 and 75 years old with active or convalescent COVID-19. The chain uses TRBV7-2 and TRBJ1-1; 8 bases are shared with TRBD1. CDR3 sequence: CASSFTWDRPPEAFF. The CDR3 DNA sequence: TGTGCCAGCAGTTTTACGTGGGACAGGCCCCCTGAAGCTTTCTTT.